This T cell receptor (beta chain) was found in a study of identical twins. General study findings and limits: Excess twin sharing in beta out-of-frame sequences was weaker. Within cord blood, abundant beta clonotypes carried fewer insertions, but memory repertoires showed no such trend.

Remarks on this clonotype: What it recognizes is unknown.

TCRdb analysed the 5' RACE reads with MiXCR anew, one entry per CDR3 protein. Of hundreds of thousands of distinct CDR3 sequences in the sample, roughly an eighth were seen once. The same data also went into a second study, on yellow fever vaccine responses in identical twins.

The sequence was obtained from a woman in her late teens or twenties in good health. The sequenced sample was PBMCs.

CDR3 coding DNA: TGCAGTGCTTTCGAAGTAACCGGCTACACCTTC. Its protein is CSAFEVTGYTF. The rearrangement joins TRBV20-1 to TRBJ1-2; D not certain. V was trimmed by 5 bases and J by 8 bases, leaving 12 bases between them. Germline assignment: CDR1 DFQATT and CDR2 SNEGSKA (reference sequence). This CDR3 has 11 residues.